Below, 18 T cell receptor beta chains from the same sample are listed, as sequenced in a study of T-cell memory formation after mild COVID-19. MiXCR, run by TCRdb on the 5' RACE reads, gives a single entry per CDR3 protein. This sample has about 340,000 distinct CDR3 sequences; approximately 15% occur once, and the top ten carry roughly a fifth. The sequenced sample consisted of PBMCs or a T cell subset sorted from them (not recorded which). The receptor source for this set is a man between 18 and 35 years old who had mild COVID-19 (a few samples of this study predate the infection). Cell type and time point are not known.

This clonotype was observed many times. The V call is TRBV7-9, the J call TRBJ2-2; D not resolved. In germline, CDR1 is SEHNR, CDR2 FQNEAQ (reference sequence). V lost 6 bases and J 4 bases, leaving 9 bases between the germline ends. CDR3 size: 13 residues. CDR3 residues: CASRPDITGELFF. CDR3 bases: TGTGCCAGCAGACCCGACATCACCGGGGAGCTGTTTTTT.

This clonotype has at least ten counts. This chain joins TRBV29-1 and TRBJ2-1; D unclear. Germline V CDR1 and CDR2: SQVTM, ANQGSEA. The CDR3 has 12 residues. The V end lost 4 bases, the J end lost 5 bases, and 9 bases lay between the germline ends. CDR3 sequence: CSVVRGDNEQFF. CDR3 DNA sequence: TGCAGCGTTGTCCGCGGAGACAATGAGCAGTTCTTC.

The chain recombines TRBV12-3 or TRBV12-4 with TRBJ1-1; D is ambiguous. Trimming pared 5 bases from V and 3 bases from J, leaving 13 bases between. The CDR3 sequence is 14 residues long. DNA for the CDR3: TGTGCCAGCAGTGAGTGGGTTTCGTACACTGAAGCTTTCTTT. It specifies CASSEWVSYTEAFF.

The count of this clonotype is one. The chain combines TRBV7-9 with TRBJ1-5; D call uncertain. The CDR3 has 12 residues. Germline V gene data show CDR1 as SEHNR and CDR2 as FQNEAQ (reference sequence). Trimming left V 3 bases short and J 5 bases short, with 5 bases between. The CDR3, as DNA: TGTGCCAGCAGCTTCTCTGATCAGCCCCAGCATTTT. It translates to CASSFSDQPQHF.

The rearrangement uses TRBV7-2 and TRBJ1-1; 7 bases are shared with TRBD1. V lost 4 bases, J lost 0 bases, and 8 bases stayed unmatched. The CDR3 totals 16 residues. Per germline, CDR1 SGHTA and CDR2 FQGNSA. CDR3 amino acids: CASSSHPTGLNTEAFF. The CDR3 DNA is TGTGCCAGCAGCTCCCACCCGACAGGGTTGAACACTGAAGCTTTCTTT.

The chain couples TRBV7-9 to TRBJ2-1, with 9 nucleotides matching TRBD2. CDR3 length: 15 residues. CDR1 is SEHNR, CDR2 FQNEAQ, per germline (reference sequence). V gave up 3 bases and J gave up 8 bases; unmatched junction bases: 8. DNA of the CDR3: TGTGCCAGCAGCTTCCGGCGGGAGGGGTTAGATGAGCAGTTCTTC. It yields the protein CASSFRREGLDEQFF.

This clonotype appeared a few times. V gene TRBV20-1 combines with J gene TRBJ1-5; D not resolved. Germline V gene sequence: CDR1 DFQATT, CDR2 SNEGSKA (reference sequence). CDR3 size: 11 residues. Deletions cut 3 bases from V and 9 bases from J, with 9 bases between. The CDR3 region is CSASSDSPQHF. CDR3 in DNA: TGCAGTGCTAGCTCCGATTCGCCCCAGCATTTT.

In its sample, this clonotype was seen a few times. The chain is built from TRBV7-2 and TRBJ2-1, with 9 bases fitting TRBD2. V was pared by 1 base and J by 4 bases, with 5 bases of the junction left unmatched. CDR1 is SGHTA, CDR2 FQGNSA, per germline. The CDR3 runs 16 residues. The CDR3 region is CASSLVATSGYNEQFF. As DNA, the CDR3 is TGTGCCAGCAGCTTAGTGGCGACTAGCGGTTACAATGAGCAGTTCTTC.

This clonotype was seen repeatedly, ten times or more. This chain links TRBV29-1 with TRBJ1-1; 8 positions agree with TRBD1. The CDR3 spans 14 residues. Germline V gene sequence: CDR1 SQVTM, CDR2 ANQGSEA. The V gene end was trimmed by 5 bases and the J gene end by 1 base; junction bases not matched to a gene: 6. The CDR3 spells CSVYTGGANTEAFF. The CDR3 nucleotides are TGCAGCGTTTACACAGGGGGAGCGAACACTGAAGCTTTCTTT.

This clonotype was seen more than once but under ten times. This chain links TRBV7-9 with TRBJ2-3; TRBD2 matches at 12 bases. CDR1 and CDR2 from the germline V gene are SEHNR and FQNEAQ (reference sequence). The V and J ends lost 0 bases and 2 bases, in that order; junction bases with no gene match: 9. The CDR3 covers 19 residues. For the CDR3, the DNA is TGTGCCAGCAGCTTAGCTCTAGCGGGGGGGCCCCCACTCACAGATACGCAGTATTTT. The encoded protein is CASSLALAGGPPLTDTQYF.

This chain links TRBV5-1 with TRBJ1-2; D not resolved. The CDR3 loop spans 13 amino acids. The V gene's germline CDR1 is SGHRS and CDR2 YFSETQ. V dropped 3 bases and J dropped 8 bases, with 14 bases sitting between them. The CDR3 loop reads CASSSGSMGGYTF. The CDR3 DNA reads TGCGCCAGCAGCTCCGGATCGATGGGGGGCTACACCTTC.

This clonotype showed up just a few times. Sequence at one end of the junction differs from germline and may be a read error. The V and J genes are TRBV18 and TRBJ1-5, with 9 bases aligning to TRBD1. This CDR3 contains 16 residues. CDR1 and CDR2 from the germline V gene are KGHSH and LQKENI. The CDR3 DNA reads TGTGCCAGCTCGCCACAGGGGGCCGGGGGCAATCAGCCCCAGCATTTT. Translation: CASSPQGAGGNQPQHF.

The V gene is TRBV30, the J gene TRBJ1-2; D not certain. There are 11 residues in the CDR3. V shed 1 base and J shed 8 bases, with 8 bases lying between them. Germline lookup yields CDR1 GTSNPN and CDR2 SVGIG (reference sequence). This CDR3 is CAWSEGGGYTF. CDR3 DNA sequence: TGTGCCTGGAGTGAAGGCGGGGGCTACACCTTC.

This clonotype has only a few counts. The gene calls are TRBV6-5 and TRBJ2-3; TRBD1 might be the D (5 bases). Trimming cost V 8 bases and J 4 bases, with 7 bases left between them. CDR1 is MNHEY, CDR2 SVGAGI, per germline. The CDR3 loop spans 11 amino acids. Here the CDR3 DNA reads TGTGCCAGCGAAGGGGCAGATACGCAGTATTTT. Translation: CASEGADTQYF.

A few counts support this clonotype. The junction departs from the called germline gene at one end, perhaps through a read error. As DNA, the CDR3 is TGTGCCAGCAGCCCCACCCGGGACAGTCAGAACTTC. Its translation is CASSPTRDSQNF. This chain uses TRBV7-9 with TRBJ2-5; 7 bases match TRBD1. The CDR3 loop spans 12 amino acids. Germline V CDR1 and CDR2: SEHNR, FQNEAQ (reference sequence).

CDR3 region: CASSYRSNTDTQYF. CDR3 nucleotide sequence: TGTGCCAGCAGTTACCGATCTAACACAGATACGCAGTATTTT. The chain is built from TRBV6-5 and TRBJ2-3; D gene uncertain. CDR1 and CDR2 (germline): MNHEY, SVGAGI. The CDR3 sequence is 14 residues long. V was shortened by 2 bases and J by 2 bases, with 8 bases between the two germline ends.

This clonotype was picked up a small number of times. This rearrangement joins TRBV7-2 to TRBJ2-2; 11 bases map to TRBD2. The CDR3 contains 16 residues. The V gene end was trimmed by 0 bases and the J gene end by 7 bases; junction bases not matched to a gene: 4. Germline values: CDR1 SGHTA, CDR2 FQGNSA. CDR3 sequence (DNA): TGTGCCAGCAGCTTAGCACTAGCGGGGGCAATCGGGGAGCTGTTTTTT. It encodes CASSLALAGAIGELFF.

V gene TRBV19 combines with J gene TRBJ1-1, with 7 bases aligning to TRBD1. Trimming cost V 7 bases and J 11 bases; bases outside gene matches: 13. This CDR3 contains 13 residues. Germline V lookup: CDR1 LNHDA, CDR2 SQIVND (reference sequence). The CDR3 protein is CASMDIGGRIAFF. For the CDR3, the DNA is TGTGCCAGTATGGATATAGGGGGCAGGATTGCTTTCTTT.